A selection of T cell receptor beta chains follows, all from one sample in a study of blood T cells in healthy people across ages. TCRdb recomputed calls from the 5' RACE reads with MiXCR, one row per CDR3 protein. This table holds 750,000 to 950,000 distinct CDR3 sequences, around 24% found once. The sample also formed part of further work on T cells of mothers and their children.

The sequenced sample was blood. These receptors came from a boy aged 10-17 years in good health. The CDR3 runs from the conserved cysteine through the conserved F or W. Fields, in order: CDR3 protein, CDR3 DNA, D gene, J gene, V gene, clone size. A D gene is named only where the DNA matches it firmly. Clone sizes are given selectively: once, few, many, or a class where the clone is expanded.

cdr3_aa: CASSPGRQRHFVQYF
cdr3_nt: TGTGCCAGCTCACCGGGAAGGCAAAGGCACTTCGTGCAGTACTTC
d_call: NA
j_call: TRBJ2-5
v_call: TRBV18
clone_size: NA

cdr3_aa: CASGPPLGTGISNQPQHF
cdr3_nt: TGTGCTAGTGGTCCTCCGCTGGGGACAGGGATCAGCAATCAGCCCCAGCATTTT
d_call: TRBD1
j_call: TRBJ1-5
v_call: TRBV12-5
clone_size: NA

cdr3_aa: CASSHSGTLSYEQYF
cdr3_nt: TGTGCCAGCAGCCATTCCGGGACCCTCTCCTACGAGCAGTACTTC
d_call: NA
j_call: TRBJ2-7
v_call: TRBV13
clone_size: NA

cdr3_aa: CASSLRGGRDTQYF
cdr3_nt: TGTGCCAGCAGCCTGAGGGGGGGGAGAGATACGCAGTATTTT
d_call: NA
j_call: TRBJ2-3
v_call: TRBV6-4
clone_size: few

cdr3_aa: CASSLSRQGVGGYTF
cdr3_nt: TGTGCCAGCAGTTTATCGAGACAGGGGGTGGGAGGCTACACCTTC
d_call: TRBD1
j_call: TRBJ1-2
v_call: TRBV28
clone_size: NA

cdr3_aa: CAWSVGAYEQYF
cdr3_nt: TGTGCCTGGAGTGTAGGCGCCTACGAGCAGTACTTC
d_call: NA
j_call: TRBJ2-7
v_call: TRBV30
clone_size: NA

cdr3_aa: CASSEEGVSSPLHF
cdr3_nt: TGTGCCAGCAGTGAAGAGGGGGTTAGTTCACCCCTCCACTTT
d_call: NA
j_call: TRBJ1-6
v_call: TRBV2
clone_size: NA

cdr3_aa: CASSLDRGQPQHF
cdr3_nt: TGTGCCAGCAGCTTAGATCGGGGCCAGCCCCAGCATTTT
d_call: NA
j_call: TRBJ1-5
v_call: TRBV5-1
clone_size: many

cdr3_aa: CASSVDSGEAYEQYF
cdr3_nt: TGTGCCAGCAGCGTAGACAGCGGTGAAGCCTACGAGCAGTACTTC
d_call: NA
j_call: TRBJ2-7
v_call: TRBV9
clone_size: NA

cdr3_aa: CASSPSLGGQETQYF
cdr3_nt: TGTGCCAGCAGCCCCTCTCTGGGGGGACAAGAGACCCAGTACTTC
d_call: NA
j_call: TRBJ2-5
v_call: TRBV7-3
clone_size: NA

cdr3_aa: CASSEGGTGSTDTQYF
cdr3_nt: TGTGCCAGCAGTGAAGGGGGGACAGGAAGCACAGATACGCAGTATTTT
d_call: TRBD1
j_call: TRBJ2-3
v_call: TRBV2
clone_size: few

cdr3_aa: CSVEPSGQETQYF
cdr3_nt: TGCAGCGTTGAACCTAGCGGCCAAGAGACCCAGTACTTC
d_call: TRBD2
j_call: TRBJ2-5
v_call: TRBV29-1
clone_size: NA

cdr3_aa: CASSKGGGQGIFQDTQYF
cdr3_nt: TGTGCCAGCAGCAAAGGAGGGGGACAGGGAATTTTTCAAGACACCCAGTACTTC
d_call: TRBD1
j_call: TRBJ2-5
v_call: TRBV9
clone_size: NA

cdr3_aa: CASSSYRQGPGETQYF
cdr3_nt: TGCGCCAGCAGCTCGTATCGACAGGGGCCAGGGGAGACCCAGTACTTC
d_call: TRBD1
j_call: TRBJ2-5
v_call: TRBV5-1
clone_size: NA

cdr3_aa: CASRNPPGTDHSGNTIYF
cdr3_nt: TGTGCCAGCAGAAATCCCCCAGGGACTGACCACTCTGGAAACACCATATATTTT
d_call: NA
j_call: TRBJ1-3
v_call: TRBV12-3/TRBV12-4
clone_size: few

cdr3_aa: CASSQPGGRNTIYF
cdr3_nt: TGTGCCAGCAGCCAGCCGGGGGGCAGAAACACCATATATTTT
d_call: NA
j_call: TRBJ1-3
v_call: TRBV7-8
clone_size: NA